This T cell receptor (beta chain) stems from a study of graft-versus-host responses after intestinal transplantation. Study findings and constraints: Association was observed between peak circulating GvH clone levels and early post-transplant HvG declines.

Assay used: immunoSEQ multiplex PCR; TCRdb lists only in-frame clones, some missing. The sample contains about 100,000 clones, about 90% of which appear only once. On this clone itself: Its antigen is currently unknown.

There are 14 residues in the CDR3. Germline V gene lookup returns CDR1 MNHEY and CDR2 SMNVEV (reference sequence). V was pared by 3 bases and J by 5 bases, with 3 bases of the junction left unmatched. The sequence derives from a human donor who received an intestinal transplant. The sample was unstimulated CD4+ T cells sorted from spleen or lymph node cells, taken before intestinal transplant. The chain couples TRBV27 to TRBJ1-4; 7 bases agree with TRBD1. CDR3 protein: CASSLDRFNEKLFF. The DNA of the CDR3 is TGTGCCAGCAGTTTGGACAGGTTCAATGAAAAACTGTTTTTT.